This TCR beta chain was documented in a study of T-cell memory formation after mild COVID-19. Across the study: Clusters were largely donor specific.

Findings of the study overall: Clones contracting day 15 to 85 were balanced CD4/CD8; later expanders leaned CD4+. CD4+ contracting clones were found mainly in CM and EM, and CD8+ ones in EMRA.

One entry per CDR3 protein, called by TCRdb with MiXCR from the 5' RACE reads. This table has fewer than 600,000 distinct CDR3 sequences, approximately 21% appearing once. This clonotype was counted between two and nine times. Its specificity is unknown. The CDR3 totals 16 residues. V gave up 6 bases and J gave up 6 bases; unmatched junction bases: 11. CDR1 and CDR2 from the germline V gene are MNHNS and SASEGT. Material: PBMCs or a T cell subset sorted from them (not recorded which). V is TRBV6-1 and J is TRBJ1-6; 7 nucleotides align to TRBD1. The source is an adult woman who had mild COVID-19 (a few samples of this study predate the infection). Cell type and time point are not known. The CDR3 loop is CASRKDRTGVNSPLHF. Here the CDR3 DNA reads TGTGCCAGCAGGAAAGACCGGACAGGAGTTAATTCACCCCTCCACTTT.